This entry describes one T cell receptor beta chain. Its target antigen remains unknown. No base qualities exist here, and no much larger clone lies one base off it. In the germline V gene, CDR1 corresponds to SGHRS and CDR2 to YFSETQ. CDR3 length: 18 amino acids, cysteine to phenylalanine. Only CDR3 DNA remains: 54 bases, in frame from the first base. Unmatched junction bases come to 4, with V trimmed by 0 bases and J by 0 bases. The data derive from a study of blood T cell repertoires in COVID-19 (dated by TCRdb to the early 2020s). For the study in its entirety: Samples covering the acute and convalescent phases of COVID-19 were provided by collaborators in the United States, Italy and Spain. Samples came from the ongoing ImmuneRACE study (first 160 participants) plus 1,254 subjects from 6 global collaborators. Where HLA class I and class II types were available, the types were taken from metadata supplied by the sample provider, not from assay-based typing. The repertoires were released in a freely available public database meant as a resource for research on the immune response to SARS-CoV-2. Sample metadata almost always included a de-identified subject ID, COVID-19 status, age in years and sex. The material from the prospective study consisted of cDNA or gDNA derived from T cells, B-cell-depleted T cells, or PBMCs. Deeply sampled blood TCRbeta repertoires from subjects exposed to, actively infected with, or recovered from COVID-19 were included in the dataset. Results and caveats for the whole study, not just this receptor: Clinical and demographic metadata were provided uncurated, with the amount varying by source and participant.

The collaborating institutions used their own protocols to collect whole blood in K2EDTA tubes. For TCRbeta analysis, collaborator samples were shipped as frozen whole blood, as isolated PBMCs, or as DNA extracted from either sample type. The immunoSEQ Assay, a bias-controlled multiplex PCR, was used to amplify TCRbeta CDR3 regions from genomic DNA. The original methods were these. The number of nucleated cells in each sample was estimated from the amplification of reference gene primers within the assay. To quantify the absolute abundance of each unique TCRbeta CDR3 rearrangement, sequence reads were collapsed and filtered. Productive Simpson clonality was computed per sample as the square root of Simpson's diversity index over productive rearrangements. Sourced from immuneACCESS, this table was stored by TCRdb with only in-frame sequences that have V and J called. A share of the clones is absent; for the studies checked, an unresolved V gene accounts for under half, and the remainder has no known explanation. That table is the source of V, J and clone size, and D and trimming were worked out from the DNA. In this sample the table shows tens of thousands of clones, over 80% of which occur a single time. 0.85% to 1.2% of the sample goes to the ten largest clones.

This sequence uses TRBV5-1 and TRBJ2-3; the central 13 bases match TRBD2. This TCR was sampled from a human donor in a cohort sampled during active COVID-19. Input material: peripheral blood. The CDR3 region reads CASSLELAGGPSTDTQYF. The DNA sequence is as follows: TGCGCCAGCAGCTTGGAACTAGCGGGAGGGCCCAGCACAGATACGCAGTATTTT. With the portions outside the CDR3 filled from the reference TRBV5-1 and TRBJ2-3 genes, the complete variable region becomes KAGVTQTPRYLIKTRGQQVTLSCSPISGHRSVSWYQQTPGQGLQFLFEYFSETQRNKGNFPGRFSGRQFSNSRSEMNVSTLELGDSALYLCASSLELAGGPSTDTQYFGPGTRLTVL.